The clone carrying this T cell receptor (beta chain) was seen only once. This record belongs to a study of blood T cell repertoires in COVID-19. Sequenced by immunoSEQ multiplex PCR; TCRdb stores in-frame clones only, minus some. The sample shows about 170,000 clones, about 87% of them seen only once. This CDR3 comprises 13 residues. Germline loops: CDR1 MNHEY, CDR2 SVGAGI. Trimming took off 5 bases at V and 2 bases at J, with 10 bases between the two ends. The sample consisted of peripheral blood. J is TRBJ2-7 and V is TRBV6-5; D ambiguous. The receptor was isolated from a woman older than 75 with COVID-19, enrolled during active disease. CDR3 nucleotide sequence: TGTGCCAGCAGTAGTGTCGGAGCCTACGAGCAGTACTTC. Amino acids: CASSSVGAYEQYF.